These 26 T cell receptor beta chains were all obtained from the same sample, sequenced in a study of T-cell memory formation after mild COVID-19. TCRdb ran MiXCR on the 5' RACE reads and lists one entry per CDR3 protein. The sample includes about 340,000 distinct CDR3 sequences, roughly 21% seen only once; the top ten take under 15%. Material for sequencing was PBMCs or a T cell subset sorted from them (not recorded which). All receptors derive from an adult woman who had mild COVID-19 (a few samples of this study predate the infection). Cell type and time point are not known.

The V and J genes are TRBV29-1 and TRBJ2-1, with D maybe TRBD1 (6 bases). Germline CDR1 SQVTM, CDR2 ANQGSEA. The CDR3 has 15 amino acids. Trimming took off 6 bases at V and 0 bases at J, with 15 bases between the two ends. CDR3 DNA sequence: TGCAGCGTCCGCCTGTGGGACATCTCCTACAATGAGCAGTTCTTC. It translates to CSVRLWDISYNEQFF.

The rearrangement uses TRBV7-3 and TRBJ2-1; 9 bases fit TRBD1. The CDR3 has 14 residues. The germline V gene encodes CDR1 SGHTA and CDR2 FQGTGA. Unmatched junction bases numbered 3, after V lost 1 base and J lost 8 bases. The CDR3 DNA sequence: TGTGCCAGCAGCTTAAGGGACAGGGTGTATGAGCAGTTCTTC. It specifies CASSLRDRVYEQFF.

The chain employs TRBV6-5 and TRBJ2-7, with a possible D match to TRBD2 (7 bases). Germline CDR1 MNHEY, CDR2 SVGAGI. V lost 4 bases and J lost 4, with 17 bases in between. This CDR3 is built from 15 residues. The CDR3 DNA sequence: TGTGCCAGCAGTTTAGGGACCGGGGGGCCTTACGAGCAGTACTTC. Amino acids: CASSLGTGGPYEQYF.

Here the CDR3 reads CASGLAGNVNEQFF. The DNA for the CDR3 is TGTGCCAGTGGACTAGCGGGAAATGTCAATGAGCAGTTCTTC. This chain joins TRBV19 and TRBJ2-1; 12 nucleotides agree with TRBD2. The CDR3 runs 14 residues. The ends lost 8 bases at V and 6 bases at J; junction bases unmatched: 5. Germline CDR1 is LNHDA and CDR2 is SQIVND (reference sequence).

This clonotype was observed a few times. This chain uses TRBV7-9 with TRBJ2-3, with D perhaps being TRBD1 or TRBD2 (5 bases each). Germline V CDR1 and CDR2: SEHNR, FQNEAQ (reference sequence). The CDR3 spans 13 residues. Trimming took off 4 bases at V and 4 bases at J, with 9 bases between the two ends. This chain's CDR3 is CASSSGRSDTQYF. The DNA for the CDR3 is TGTGCCAGCAGCTCGGGACGCTCAGATACGCAGTATTTT.

V is TRBV6-5 and J is TRBJ2-1; 16 bases are a match to TRBD2. Per germline, CDR1 MNHEY and CDR2 SVGAGI. The CDR3 runs 16 residues. Trimming removed 0 bases from V and 12 bases from J; junction bases left unmatched: 5. The CDR3 DNA follows: TGTGCCAGCAGTTACTCAGGGACTAGCGGGGGGGCACGGCAGTTCTTC. Its protein product is CASSYSGTSGGARQFF.

A few counts support this clonotype. This sequence joins TRBV12-3 or TRBV12-4 and TRBJ2-7; D is ambiguous. This CDR3 comprises 12 residues. Deletions cut 1 base from V and 6 bases from J, with 7 bases between. The CDR3 loop is CASSLGGSEQYF. CDR3 DNA sequence: TGTGCCAGCAGTTTAGGGGGTAGCGAGCAGTACTTC.

This clonotype was counted only a few times. J is TRBJ2-1 and V is TRBV12-3 or TRBV12-4; D remains unclear. The length of the CDR3 is 11 residues. Between the trimmed V and J ends, which lost 11 bases and 5 bases, there was a span of 10 bases. CDR3 coding DNA: TGTGCCTCCAGGAACGACAATGAGCAGTTCTTC. Its translation is CASRNDNEQFF.

This clonotype showed up many times. The genes are TRBV11-2 and TRBJ2-7; TRBD2 matches at 11 bases. V lost 5 bases to trimming and J lost 0 bases; unmatched junction nucleotides: 3. CDR3 length equals 15 residues. In germline, CDR1 is SGHAT, CDR2 FQNNGV. CDR3 residues: CASSQLAGASYEQYF. For the CDR3, the DNA is TGTGCCAGCAGCCAACTAGCGGGGGCCTCCTACGAGCAGTACTTC.

This clonotype was seen a handful of times. The rearrangement joins TRBV6-5 to TRBJ2-7; TRBD2 agrees at 7 bases. Trimming took 7 bases from V and 4 from J; bases not matched to a gene: 13. There are 15 residues in the CDR3. CDR1 is MNHEY, CDR2 SVGAGI, per germline. The CDR3 is CASTQRAGVSYEQYF. The CDR3 coding sequence is TGTGCCAGCACCCAGCGGGCGGGAGTATCTTACGAGCAGTACTTC.

The chain couples TRBV4-2 to TRBJ2-5; D gene unclear. Looked up from germline, CDR1 is LGHNA and CDR2 is YNFKEQ. The CDR3 is 13 amino acids. V shed 0 bases and J shed 5 bases, with 7 bases lying between them. The CDR3 region has the DNA TGTGCCAGCAGCCAAGATGCTGTGGAGACCCAGTACTTC. This translates into CASSQDAVETQYF.

A few counts support this clonotype. The chain is built from TRBV7-2 and TRBJ2-5, with a weak D call TRBD2 (5 bases). V lost 5 bases to trimming and J lost 2 bases, with 18 bases between them. The germline V gene has CDR1 SGHTA and CDR2 FQGNSA. The CDR3 is made up of 16 amino acids. The CDR3 sequence: CASSLIASPDQETQYF. CDR3 nucleotide sequence: TGTGCCAGCAGCCTAATAGCGTCCCCAGATCAAGAGACCCAGTACTTC.

The chain carries TRBV2 and TRBJ1-4, with D maybe TRBD1 (6 bases). The CDR3 covers 15 residues. V gave up 5 bases and J gave up 3 bases, with 13 bases separating them. Germline loops: CDR1 SNHLY, CDR2 FYNNEI. CDR3 amino acids: CASSFRTVANEKLFF. DNA of the CDR3: TGTGCCAGCAGTTTTAGGACAGTGGCTAATGAAAAACTGTTTTTT.

The rearrangement links TRBV15 to TRBJ1-5; possibly TRBD1 for D (5 bases). Germline-derived CDR1 and CDR2 are LNHNV and YYDKDF (reference sequence). The V and J ends lost 5 bases and 2 bases respectively, with 10 bases between them. This CDR3 has 14 residues. The chain's CDR3 is CATSRGTGNQPQHF. Written as DNA, the CDR3 is TGTGCCACCAGCCGCGGGACGGGCAATCAGCCCCAGCATTTT.

V usage is TRBV5-1 and J usage is TRBJ1-1; D is ambiguous. This CDR3 spans 14 amino acids. V dropped 0 bases and J dropped 7 bases, with 13 bases sitting between them. Per germline, CDR1 SGHRS and CDR2 YFSETQ. As DNA, the CDR3 is TGCGCCAGCAGCTTGGGGGCGCCGGTTGGTGAAGCTTTCTTT. Its protein is CASSLGAPVGEAFF.

This clonotype was counted a few times. This rearrangement joins TRBV7-2 to TRBJ1-1; D ambiguous. Germline lookup yields CDR1 SGHTA and CDR2 FQGNSA. The CDR3 length is 15 residues. Trimming took 4 bases from V and 1 from J, leaving 13 bases between them. As DNA, the CDR3 is TGTGCCAGCAGCTCTCTGGGAGTCAGGAACACTGAAGCTTTCTTT. Protein: CASSSLGVRNTEAFF.

The genes are TRBV9 and TRBJ1-6; no clear D gene. V was trimmed by 7 bases and J by 15 bases, leaving 14 bases between them. The germline CDR1 and CDR2 sequences are SGDLS and YYNGEE. This CDR3 contains 11 residues. The CDR3 loop reads CASGGPGVLHF. DNA for the CDR3: TGTGCCAGCGGAGGGCCGGGAGTCCTCCACTTT.

This chain links TRBV7-2 with TRBJ2-1, with 8 bases that match TRBD2. This CDR3 spans 15 amino acids. Germline V gene lookup returns CDR1 SGHTA and CDR2 FQGNSA. With V trimmed by 5 bases and J by 8 bases, 11 bases remained unmatched. CDR3 in amino acids: CASSPGLAVAHEQFF. The CDR3 coding sequence is TGTGCCAGCAGCCCAGGACTAGCAGTCGCTCATGAGCAGTTCTTC.

This clonotype was seen ten or more times. The gene calls are TRBV5-4 and TRBJ2-3; a possible D gene is TRBD2 (6 bases). V was shortened by 3 bases and J by 4 bases, with 21 bases between the two germline ends. From germline, CDR1 is SGHNT and CDR2 YYREEE (reference sequence). CDR3 length: 17 amino acids. The CDR3 nucleotides are TGTGCCAGCAGCTCCCCCACCTTTCCAGCGGGCGCAGATACGCAGTATTTT. It encodes CASSSPTFPAGADTQYF.

The rearrangement links TRBV5-6 to TRBJ2-5, with 8 bases lining up with TRBD1. V was pared by 1 base and J by 4 bases, with 6 bases of the junction left unmatched. This CDR3 region has 15 residues. Germline assignment: CDR1 SGHDT and CDR2 YYEEEE. This CDR3 is CASSLLAGGRETQYF. For the CDR3, the DNA is TGTGCCAGCAGCTTGTTAGCAGGGGGCCGAGAGACCCAGTACTTC.

This clonotype was counted a few times. This chain connects TRBV7-9 to TRBJ2-3; TRBD2 agrees at 12 bases. Germline loops: CDR1 SEHNR, CDR2 FQNEAQ (reference sequence). Trimming took 1 base from V and 5 from J; bases not matched to a gene: 10. The length of the CDR3 is 18 residues. CDR3 sequence reads: CASSLGGASGRAEDTQYF. The CDR3 bases are TGTGCCAGCAGCTTAGGTGGGGCTAGCGGGAGGGCCGAAGATACGCAGTATTTT.

CDR3 DNA sequence: TGTGCCAGCAGCCTTGACCTCTATCAGCCCCAGCATTTT. Its translation: CASSLDLYQPQHF. V usage is TRBV7-8 and J usage is TRBJ1-5; D gene uncertain. This CDR3 has 13 amino acids. The germline V gene encodes CDR1 SGHVS and CDR2 FQNEAQ. V lost 5 bases, J lost 5 bases, and 10 bases lay in between.

This clonotype was counted between two and nine times. The rearrangement uses TRBV12-3 or TRBV12-4 and TRBJ2-5; unclear D gene. The CDR3 spans 13 residues. Trimming stripped 6 bases from V and 5 bases from J, with 13 bases between. The CDR3 is CASSRHDLETQYF. The CDR3 DNA reads as TGTGCCAGCAGCCGACACGACCTCGAGACCCAGTACTTC.

The V and J genes are TRBV23-1 and TRBJ2-7; D remains ambiguous. TRBV23-1 is an ORF, with its function uncertain. With 3 bases removed from V and 3 bases from J, the gap between germline ends came to 24 bases. This CDR3 spans 18 amino acids. CDR3 loop: CASSHPVFSARVFYEQYF. The DNA for the CDR3 is TGCGCCAGCAGTCACCCGGTTTTCTCAGCTAGGGTTTTCTACGAGCAGTACTTC.

The J gene is TRBJ2-7, the V gene TRBV7-8; TRBD2 agrees at 10 bases. The CDR3 totals 17 residues. The junction had 15 bases not matched to a gene; V was cut back by 5 bases and J by 5 bases. Germline lookup yields CDR1 SGHVS and CDR2 FQNEAQ. CDR3 in amino acids: CASSPRQSLAGRHEQYF. The CDR3 DNA is TGTGCCAGCAGCCCCAGACAGTCACTAGCGGGAAGACACGAGCAGTACTTC.

This chain joins TRBV9 and TRBJ2-7; tentatively, D is TRBD1 (5 bases). Germline-derived CDR1 and CDR2 are SGDLS and YYNGEE. Trimming removed 0 bases at V and 4 bases at J, with 11 bases between. This CDR3 has 14 amino acids. This CDR3 is CASSVDNRGYEQYF. The CDR3, as DNA: TGTGCCAGCAGCGTAGATAATAGGGGATACGAGCAGTACTTC.